This T cell receptor (beta chain) is drawn from a study of blood T cell repertoires in COVID-19. For the study at large: Sample material is recorded as cDNA or gDNA derived from T cells, B-cell-depleted T cells, or PBMCs.

This table comes from immunoSEQ multiplex PCR, and its TCRdb copy is limited to in-frame clones, with some not included. This table has about 240,000 clones, roughly 80% appearing once. The CDR3 has 16 residues. V gave up 0 bases and J gave up 2 bases; unmatched junction bases: 5. Germline V CDR1 and CDR2: LGHNA, YSLEER. Sequencing was done on a sample of peripheral blood. This TCR was sampled from a woman between 18 and 29 years old with acute or convalescent COVID-19. The chain links TRBV4-3 to TRBJ2-5; 8 bases are shared with TRBD1. CDR3 DNA: TGCGCCAGCAGCCAAGAAGTACAGGGGGGTCAAGAGACCCAGTACTTC. Translated: CASSQEVQGGQETQYF.